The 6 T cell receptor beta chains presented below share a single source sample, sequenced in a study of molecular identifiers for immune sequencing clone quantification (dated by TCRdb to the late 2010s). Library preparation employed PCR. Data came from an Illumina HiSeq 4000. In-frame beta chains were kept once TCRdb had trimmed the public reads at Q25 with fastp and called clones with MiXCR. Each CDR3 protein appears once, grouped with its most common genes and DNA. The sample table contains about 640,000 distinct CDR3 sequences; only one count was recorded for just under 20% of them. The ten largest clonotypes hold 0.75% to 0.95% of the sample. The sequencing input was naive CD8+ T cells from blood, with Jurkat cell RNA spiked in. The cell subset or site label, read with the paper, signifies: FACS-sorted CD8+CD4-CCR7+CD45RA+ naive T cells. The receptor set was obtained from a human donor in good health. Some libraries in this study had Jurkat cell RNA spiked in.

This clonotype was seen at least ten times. CDR3 protein: CASTVPGEAKNIQYF. The CDR3 region has the DNA TGTGCCAGCACCGTTCCAGGGGAAGCCAAAAACATTCAGTACTTC. The J gene is TRBJ2-4, the V gene TRBV28; TRBD1 is a possible D gene (6 bases). Germline CDR1 and CDR2: MDHEN and SYDVKM. Trimming removed 7 bases at V and 0 bases at J, with 13 bases between. This CDR3 spans 15 amino acids.

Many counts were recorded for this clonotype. CDR3 in DNA: TGTGCCAGCAGCCCCGACGGTATCCTACGAGCGCAGTACTTC. It yields the protein CASSPDGILRAQYF. The chain employs TRBV5-6 and TRBJ2-7; no clear D. The CDR3 sequence is 14 residues long. The ends were cut back, 4 bases at V and 9 bases at J, with 20 bases in the middle. The germline gives CDR1 SGHDT, CDR2 YYEEEE.

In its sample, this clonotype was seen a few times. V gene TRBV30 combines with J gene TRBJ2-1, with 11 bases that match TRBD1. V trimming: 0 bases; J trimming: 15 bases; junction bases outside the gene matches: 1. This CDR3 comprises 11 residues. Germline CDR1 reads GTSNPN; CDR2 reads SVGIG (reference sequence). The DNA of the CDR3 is TGTGCCTGGAGTGTAGGGACAGGGGGGTTCTTC. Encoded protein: CAWSVGTGGFF.

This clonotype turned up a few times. In DNA form, the CDR3 reads TGCGCCAGCAGCCAAGGAACCGTGGGGGGCGAGCAGTACTTC. Its protein product is CASSQGTVGGEQYF. This sequence joins TRBV4-1 and TRBJ2-7; weak D call: TRBD2 (6 bases). V lost 1 base and J lost 6, with 13 bases in between. The germline CDR1 and CDR2 sequences are MGHRA and YSYEKL. The CDR3 spans 14 residues.

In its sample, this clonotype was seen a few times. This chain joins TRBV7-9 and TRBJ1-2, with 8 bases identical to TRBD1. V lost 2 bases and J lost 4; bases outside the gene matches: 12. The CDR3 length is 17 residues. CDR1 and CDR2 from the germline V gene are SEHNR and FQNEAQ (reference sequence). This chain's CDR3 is CASSLPSSTGAGYGYTF. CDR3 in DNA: TGTGCCAGCAGCTTACCCTCCTCGACAGGGGCAGGCTATGGCTACACCTTC.

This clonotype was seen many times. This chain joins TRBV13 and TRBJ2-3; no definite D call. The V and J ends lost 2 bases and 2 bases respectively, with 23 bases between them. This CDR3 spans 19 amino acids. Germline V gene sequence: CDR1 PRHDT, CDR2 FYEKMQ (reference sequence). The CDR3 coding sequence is TGTGCCAGCAGCTTACTCATTTTGACGGTAACCCCTCACACAGATACGCAGTATTTT. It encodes CASSLLILTVTPHTDTQYF.